This T cell receptor (beta chain) was sequenced during a study of blood T cell repertoires in COVID-19. Study background: The United States, Italy and Spain provided the acute and convalescent COVID-19 samples.

In germline, CDR1 is SGHTA, CDR2 FQGTGA. V lost 4 bases and J 2 bases, leaving 15 bases between the germline ends. The CDR3 is made up of 16 amino acids. How the authors handled the data: Quantification of nucleated cells was approximated via reference gene primer amplification. TCRdb keeps only in-frame clones here, not all; method: immunoSEQ multiplex PCR. That table is the source of V, J and clone size, and D and trimming were worked out from the DNA. Altogether about 230,000 clones are present, approximately 80% being singletons, with the ten largest covering around 27%. The gene calls are TRBV7-3 and TRBJ2-1; TRBD1 might be the D (6 bases). The sequence was obtained from a man aged 35-49 years with acute or convalescent COVID-19. The sequencing sample was made of peripheral blood. CDR3 residues: CASSSYTGTPYNEQFF. Here the CDR3 DNA reads TGTGCCAGCAGCTCCTACACAGGGACCCCCTACAATGAGCAGTTCTTC.